The T cell receptor (beta chain) under discussion was sequenced for a study of cytomegalovirus exposure and HLA in healthy donors. This clone turned up a few times. Its antigen is not identified. The germline CDR1 and CDR2 sequences are MNHNS and SASEGT. This CDR3 comprises 16 residues. Trimming took 2 bases from V and 2 from J, leaving 16 bases between them. Study observations and caveats: Most CMV-associated TCR beta chains appeared HLA-restricted in a later analysis. In a later analysis, 15,000 to 20,000 TCR beta sequences were associated with HLA alleles at 0.05 false discovery rate. It was confirmed in vitro that three of the CMV-associated chains were specific for CMV antigens. Analysis was carried out at a later point, and it linked a missense DCLRE1C variant to TCR beta V- and J-gene trimming.

PCR primers comprised 60 Vbeta and 13 Jbeta primers. Sequencing was performed with immunoSEQ multiplex PCR; in TCRdb, only in-frame clones are kept and a portion is missing. The repertoire includes more than 150,000 clones, more than 75% of them detected once, and 1.5% sits in the top ten. The chain recombines TRBV6-1 with TRBJ2-7; possibly TRBD2 for D (5 bases). Sequenced sample: PBMCs. This TCR derives from a man aged 35-49 years in good health and CMV-seronegative. The CDR3 nucleotides are TGTGCCAGCAGTGAAAGGAGGAGAGACCCACCCTACGAGCAGTACTTC. Amino acid sequence: CASSERRRDPPYEQYF.